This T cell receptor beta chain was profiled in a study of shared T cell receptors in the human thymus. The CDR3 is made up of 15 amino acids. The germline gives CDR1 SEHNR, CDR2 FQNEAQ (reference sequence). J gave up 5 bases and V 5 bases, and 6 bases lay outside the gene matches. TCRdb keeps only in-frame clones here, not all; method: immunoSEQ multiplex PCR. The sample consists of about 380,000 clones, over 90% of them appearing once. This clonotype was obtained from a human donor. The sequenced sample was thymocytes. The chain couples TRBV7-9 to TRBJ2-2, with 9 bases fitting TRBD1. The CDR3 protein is CASSRRDRDTGELFF. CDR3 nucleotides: TGTGCCAGCAGCCGCCGGGACAGGGATACCGGGGAGCTGTTTTTT.